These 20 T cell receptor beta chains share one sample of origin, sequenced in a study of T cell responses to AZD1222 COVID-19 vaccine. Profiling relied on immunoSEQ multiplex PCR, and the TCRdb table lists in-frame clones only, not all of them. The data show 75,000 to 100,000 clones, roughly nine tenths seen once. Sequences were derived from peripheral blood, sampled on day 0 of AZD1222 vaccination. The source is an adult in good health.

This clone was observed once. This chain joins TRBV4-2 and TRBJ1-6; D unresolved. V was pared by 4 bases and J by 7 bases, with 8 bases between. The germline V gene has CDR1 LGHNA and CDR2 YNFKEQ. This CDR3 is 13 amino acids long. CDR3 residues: CASSLRQNSPLHF. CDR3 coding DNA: TGTGCCAGCAGCCTCCGCCAGAATTCACCCCTCCACTTT.

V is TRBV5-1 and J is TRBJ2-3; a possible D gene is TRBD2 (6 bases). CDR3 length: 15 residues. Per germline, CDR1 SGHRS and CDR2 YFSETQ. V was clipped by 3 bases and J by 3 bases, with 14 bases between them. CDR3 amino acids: CASSSGVFGTDTQYF. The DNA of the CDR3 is TGCGCCAGCAGCTCGGGGGTTTTTGGAACAGATACGCAGTATTTT.

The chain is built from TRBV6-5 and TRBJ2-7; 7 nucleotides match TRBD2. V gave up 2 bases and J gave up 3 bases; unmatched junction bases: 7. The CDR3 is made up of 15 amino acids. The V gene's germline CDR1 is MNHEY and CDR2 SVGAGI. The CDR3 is CASSYPSGVVYEQYF. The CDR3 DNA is TGTGCCAGCAGTTACCCAAGCGGGGTAGTCTACGAGCAGTACTTC.

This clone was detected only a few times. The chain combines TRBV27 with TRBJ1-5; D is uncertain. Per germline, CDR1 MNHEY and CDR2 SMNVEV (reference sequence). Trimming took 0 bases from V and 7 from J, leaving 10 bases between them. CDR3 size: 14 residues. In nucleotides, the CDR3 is TGTGCCAGCAGTTTATCGGCCGGAATCCAGCCCCAGCATTTT. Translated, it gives CASSLSAGIQPQHF.

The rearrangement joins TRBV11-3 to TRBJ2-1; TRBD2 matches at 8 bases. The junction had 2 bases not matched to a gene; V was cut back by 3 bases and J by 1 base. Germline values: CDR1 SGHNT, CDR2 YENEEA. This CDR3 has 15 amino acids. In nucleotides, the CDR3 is TGTGCCAGCAGCTTCGGGAGGGGGTCCTACAATGAGCAGTTCTTC. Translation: CASSFGRGSYNEQFF. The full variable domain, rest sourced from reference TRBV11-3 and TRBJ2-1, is EAGVVQSPRYKIIEKKQPVAFWCNPISGHNTLYWYLQNLGQGPELLIRYENEEAVDDSQLPKDRFSAERLKGVDSTLKIQPAELGDSAVYLCASSFGRGSYNEQFFGPGTRLTVL.

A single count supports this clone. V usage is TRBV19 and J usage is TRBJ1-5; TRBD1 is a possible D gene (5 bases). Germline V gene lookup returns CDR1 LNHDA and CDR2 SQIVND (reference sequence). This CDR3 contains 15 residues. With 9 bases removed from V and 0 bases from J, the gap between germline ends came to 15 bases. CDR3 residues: CASKGATVSNQPQHF. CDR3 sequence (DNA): TGTGCCAGCAAAGGGGCGACAGTTAGCAATCAGCCCCAGCATTTT.

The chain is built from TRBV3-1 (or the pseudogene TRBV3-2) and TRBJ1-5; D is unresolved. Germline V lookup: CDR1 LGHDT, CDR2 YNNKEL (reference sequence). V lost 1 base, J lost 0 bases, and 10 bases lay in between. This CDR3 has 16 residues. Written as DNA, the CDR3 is TGTGCCAGCAGCCAAGGTTCACTCTATAGCAATCAGCCCCAGCATTTT. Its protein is CASSQGSLYSNQPQHF.

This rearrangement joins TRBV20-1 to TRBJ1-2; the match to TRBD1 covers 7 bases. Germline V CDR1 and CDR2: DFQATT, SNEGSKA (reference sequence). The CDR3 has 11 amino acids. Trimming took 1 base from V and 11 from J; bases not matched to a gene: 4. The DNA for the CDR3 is TGCAGTGCTAGAGGGGGCAGGGGGTACACCTTC. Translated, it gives CSARGGRGYTF.

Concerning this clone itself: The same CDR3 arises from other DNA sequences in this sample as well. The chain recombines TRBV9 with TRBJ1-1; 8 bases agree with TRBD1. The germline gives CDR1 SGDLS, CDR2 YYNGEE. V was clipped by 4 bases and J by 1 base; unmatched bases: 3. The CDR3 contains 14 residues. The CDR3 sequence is CASSFGQGNTEAFF. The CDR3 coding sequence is TGTGCCAGCAGCTTCGGACAGGGGAACACTGAAGCTTTCTTT.

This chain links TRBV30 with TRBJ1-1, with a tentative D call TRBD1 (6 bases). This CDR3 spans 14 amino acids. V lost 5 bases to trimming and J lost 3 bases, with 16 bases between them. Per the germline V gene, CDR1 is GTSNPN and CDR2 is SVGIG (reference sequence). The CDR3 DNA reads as TGTGCCTGGGGTTTAAGGGGGTTTGACACTGAAGCTTTCTTT. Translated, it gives CAWGLRGFDTEAFF.

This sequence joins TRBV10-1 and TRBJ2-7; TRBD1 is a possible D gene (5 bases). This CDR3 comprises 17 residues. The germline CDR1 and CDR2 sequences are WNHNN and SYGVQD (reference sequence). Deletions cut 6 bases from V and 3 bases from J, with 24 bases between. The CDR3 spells CASSAPSRARAYYEQYF. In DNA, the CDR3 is TGCGCCAGCAGCGCACCGTCCAGGGCCCGGGCCTACTACGAGCAGTACTTC.

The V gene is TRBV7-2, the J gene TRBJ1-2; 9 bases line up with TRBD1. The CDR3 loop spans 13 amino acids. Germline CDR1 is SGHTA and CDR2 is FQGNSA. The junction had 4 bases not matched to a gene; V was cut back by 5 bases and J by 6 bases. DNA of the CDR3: TGTGCCAGCAGCCCCCGGACAGGGGATGGCTACACCTTC. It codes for CASSPRTGDGYTF.

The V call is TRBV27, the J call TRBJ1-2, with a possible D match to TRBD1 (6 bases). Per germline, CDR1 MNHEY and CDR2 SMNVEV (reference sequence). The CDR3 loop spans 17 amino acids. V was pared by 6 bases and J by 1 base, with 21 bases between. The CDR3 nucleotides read TGTGCCAGCAGGCGGGGTGGGGGGCGAGAAATTAACTATGGCTACACCTTC. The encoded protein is CASRRGGGREINYGYTF.

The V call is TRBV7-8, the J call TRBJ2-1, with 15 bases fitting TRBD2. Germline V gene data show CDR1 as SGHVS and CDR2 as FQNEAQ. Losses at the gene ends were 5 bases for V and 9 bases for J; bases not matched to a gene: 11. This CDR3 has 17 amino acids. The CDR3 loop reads CASSPRTSGREAGEQFF. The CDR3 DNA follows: TGTGCCAGCAGCCCCCGGACTAGCGGGAGGGAGGCGGGTGAGCAGTTCTTC.

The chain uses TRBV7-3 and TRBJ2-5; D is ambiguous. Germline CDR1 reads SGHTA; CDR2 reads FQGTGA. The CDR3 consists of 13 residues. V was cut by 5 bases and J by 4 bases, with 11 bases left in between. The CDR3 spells CASSRGAGETQYF. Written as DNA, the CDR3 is TGTGCCAGCAGCCGAGGAGCCGGAGAGACCCAGTACTTC.

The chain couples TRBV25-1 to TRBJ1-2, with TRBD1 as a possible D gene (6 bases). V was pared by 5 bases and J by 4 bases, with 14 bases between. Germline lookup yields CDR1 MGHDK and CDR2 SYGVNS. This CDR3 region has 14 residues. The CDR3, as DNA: TGTGCCAGCAGTCGCACACAGGGCTTCTATGGCTACACCTTC. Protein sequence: CASSRTQGFYGYTF.

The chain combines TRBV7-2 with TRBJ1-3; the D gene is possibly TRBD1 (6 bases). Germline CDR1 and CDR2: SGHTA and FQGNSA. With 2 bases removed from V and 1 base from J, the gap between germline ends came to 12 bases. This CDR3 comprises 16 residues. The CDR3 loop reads CASSLPPDRSGNTIYF. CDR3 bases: TGTGCCAGCAGCTTACCCCCGGACAGATCTGGAAACACCATATATTTT.

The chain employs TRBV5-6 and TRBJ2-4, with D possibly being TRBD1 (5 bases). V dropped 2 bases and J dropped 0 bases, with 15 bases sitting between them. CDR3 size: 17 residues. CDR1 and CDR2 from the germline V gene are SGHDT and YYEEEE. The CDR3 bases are TGTGCCAGCAGCTTCCATTGGGGCACCCTAGCCAAAAACATTCAGTACTTC. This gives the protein CASSFHWGTLAKNIQYF.

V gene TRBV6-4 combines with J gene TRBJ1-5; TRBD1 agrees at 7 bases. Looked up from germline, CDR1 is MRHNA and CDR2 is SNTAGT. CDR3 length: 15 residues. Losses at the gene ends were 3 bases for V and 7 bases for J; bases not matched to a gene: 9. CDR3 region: CASSDSAGGNQPQHF. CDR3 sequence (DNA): TGTGCCAGCAGTGATTCGGCAGGGGGTAACCAGCCCCAGCATTTT.

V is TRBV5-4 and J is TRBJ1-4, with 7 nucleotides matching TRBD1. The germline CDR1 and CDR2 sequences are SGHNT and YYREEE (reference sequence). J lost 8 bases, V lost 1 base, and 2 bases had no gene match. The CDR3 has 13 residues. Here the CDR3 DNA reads TGTGCCAGCAGCTTGAAGGGGGCGGAAAAACTGTTTTTT. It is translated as CASSLKGAEKLFF. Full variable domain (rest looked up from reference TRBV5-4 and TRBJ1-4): ETGVTQSPTHLIKTRGQQVTLRCSSQSGHNTVSWYQQALGQGPQFIFQYYREEENGRGNFPPRFSGLQFPNYSSELNVNALELDDSALYLCASSLKGAEKLFFGSGTQLSVL.